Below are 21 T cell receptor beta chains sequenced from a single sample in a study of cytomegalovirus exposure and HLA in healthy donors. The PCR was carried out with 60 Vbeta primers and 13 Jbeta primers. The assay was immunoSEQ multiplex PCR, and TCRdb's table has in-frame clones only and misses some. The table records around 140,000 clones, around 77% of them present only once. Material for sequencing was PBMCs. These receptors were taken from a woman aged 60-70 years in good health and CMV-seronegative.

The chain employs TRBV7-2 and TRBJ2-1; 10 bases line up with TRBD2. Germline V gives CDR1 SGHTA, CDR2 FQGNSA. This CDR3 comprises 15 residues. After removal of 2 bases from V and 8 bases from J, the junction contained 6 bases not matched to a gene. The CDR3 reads CASSLKAGGSDEQFF. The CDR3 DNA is TGTGCCAGCAGCTTAAAAGCGGGAGGGTCAGATGAGCAGTTCTTC.

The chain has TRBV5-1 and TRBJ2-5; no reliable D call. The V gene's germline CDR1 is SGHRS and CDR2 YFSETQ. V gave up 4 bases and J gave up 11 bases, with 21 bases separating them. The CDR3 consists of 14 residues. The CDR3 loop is CASSQSLGLGEQYF. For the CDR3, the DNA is TGCGCCAGCAGCCAGAGTCTGGGCCTGGGTGAGCAGTACTTC.

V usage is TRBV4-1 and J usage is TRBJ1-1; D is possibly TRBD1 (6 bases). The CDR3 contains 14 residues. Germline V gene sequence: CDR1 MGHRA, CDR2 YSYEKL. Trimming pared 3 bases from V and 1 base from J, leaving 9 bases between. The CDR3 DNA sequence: TGCGCCAGCAGCCAGCTGGACAGGAACACTGAAGCTTTCTTT. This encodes CASSQLDRNTEAFF.

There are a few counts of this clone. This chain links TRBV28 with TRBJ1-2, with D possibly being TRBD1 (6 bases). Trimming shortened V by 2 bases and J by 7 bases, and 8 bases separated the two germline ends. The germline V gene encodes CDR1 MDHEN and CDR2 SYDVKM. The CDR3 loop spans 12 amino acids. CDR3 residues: CASSLSRGGYTF. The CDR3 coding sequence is TGTGCCAGCAGTTTAAGCAGGGGTGGCTACACCTTC.

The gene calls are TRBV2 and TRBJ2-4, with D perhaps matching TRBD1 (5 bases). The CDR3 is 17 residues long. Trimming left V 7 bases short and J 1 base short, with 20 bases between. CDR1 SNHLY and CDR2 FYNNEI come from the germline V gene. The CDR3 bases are TGTGCCAGCACAAAACCAAGGACACTTGGGGCCAAAAACATTCAGTACTTC. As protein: CASTKPRTLGAKNIQYF.

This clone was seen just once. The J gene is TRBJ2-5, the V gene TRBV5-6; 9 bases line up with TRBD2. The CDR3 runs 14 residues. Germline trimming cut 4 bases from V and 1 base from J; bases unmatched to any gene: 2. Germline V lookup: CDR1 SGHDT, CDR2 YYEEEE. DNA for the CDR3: TGTGCCAGCAGCGCAGCGGGAGGCCAAGAGACCCAGTACTTC. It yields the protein CASSAAGGQETQYF.

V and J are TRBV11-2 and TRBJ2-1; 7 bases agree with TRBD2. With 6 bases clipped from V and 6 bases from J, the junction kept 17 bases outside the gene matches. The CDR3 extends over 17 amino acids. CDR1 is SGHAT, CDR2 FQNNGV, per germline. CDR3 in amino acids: CASRTPARASGVNEQFF. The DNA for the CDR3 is TGTGCCAGCAGAACCCCCGCCCGCGCTAGCGGAGTCAATGAGCAGTTCTTC. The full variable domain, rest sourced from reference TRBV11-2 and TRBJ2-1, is EAGVAQSPRYKIIEKRQSVAFWCNPISGHATLYWYQQILGQGPKLLIQFQNNGVVDDSQLPKDRFSAERLKGVDSTLKIQPAKLEDSAVYLCASRTPARASGVNEQFFGPGTRLTVL.

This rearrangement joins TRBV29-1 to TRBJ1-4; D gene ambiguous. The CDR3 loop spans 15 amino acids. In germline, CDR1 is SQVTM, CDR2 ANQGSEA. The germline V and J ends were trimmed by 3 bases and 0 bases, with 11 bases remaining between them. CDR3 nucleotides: TGCAGCGTTGATGGTCCGGGAACAACTAATGAAAAACTGTTTTTT. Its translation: CSVDGPGTTNEKLFF.

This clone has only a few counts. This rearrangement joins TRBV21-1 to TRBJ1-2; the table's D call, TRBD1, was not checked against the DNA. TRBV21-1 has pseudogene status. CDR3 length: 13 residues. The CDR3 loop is CASNRQGNYGYTF. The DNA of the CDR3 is TGTGCCAGCAACAGACAGGGCAACTATGGCTACACCTTC.

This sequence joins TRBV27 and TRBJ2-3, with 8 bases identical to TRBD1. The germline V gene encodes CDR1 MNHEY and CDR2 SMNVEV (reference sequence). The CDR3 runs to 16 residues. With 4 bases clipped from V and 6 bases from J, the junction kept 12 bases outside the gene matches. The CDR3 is CASSSPYRQGLDTQYF. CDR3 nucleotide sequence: TGTGCCAGCAGTTCCCCCTATCGACAGGGGTTGGATACGCAGTATTTT.

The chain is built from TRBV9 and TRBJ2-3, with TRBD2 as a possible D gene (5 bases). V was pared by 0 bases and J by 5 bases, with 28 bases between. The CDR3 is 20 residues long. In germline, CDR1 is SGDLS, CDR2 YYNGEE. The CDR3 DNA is TGTGCCAGCAGCGTAGCCCCTGATCTCCTAGCCCTCGCAGGTGGAGATACGCAGTATTTT. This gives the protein CASSVAPDLLALAGGDTQYF. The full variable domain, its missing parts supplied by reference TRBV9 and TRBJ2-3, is DSGVTQTPKHLITATGQRVTLRCSPRSGDLSVYWYQQSLDQGLQFLIQYYNGEERAKGNILERFSAQQFPDLHSELNLSSLELGDSALYFCASSVAPDLLALAGGDTQYFGPGTRLTVL.

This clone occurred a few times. The CDR3 region has the DNA TGCGCCAGCACTAGACTAGCCCTGGGTGAGCAGTACTTC. Translated, it gives CASTRLALGEQYF. The chain is built from TRBV10-2 and TRBJ2-7, with 7 nucleotides matching TRBD2. V shed 7 bases, J shed 7 bases, and the junction held 10 bases outside the gene matches. The CDR3 loop spans 13 amino acids. Per the germline V gene, CDR1 is WSHSY and CDR2 is SAAADI.

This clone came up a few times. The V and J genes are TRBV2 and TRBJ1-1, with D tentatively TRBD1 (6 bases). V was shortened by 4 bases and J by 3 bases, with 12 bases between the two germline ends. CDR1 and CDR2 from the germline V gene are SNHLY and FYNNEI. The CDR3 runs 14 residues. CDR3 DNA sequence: TGTGCCAGCAGTGTCTTACAGGGATACACTGAAGCTTTCTTT. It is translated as CASSVLQGYTEAFF. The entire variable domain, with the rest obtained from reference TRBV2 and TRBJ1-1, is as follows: EPEVTQTPSHQVTQMGQEVILRCVPISNHLYFYWYRQILGQKVEFLVSFYNNEISEKSEIFDDQFSVERPDGSNFTLKIRSTKLEDSAMYFCASSVLQGYTEAFFGQGTRLTVV.

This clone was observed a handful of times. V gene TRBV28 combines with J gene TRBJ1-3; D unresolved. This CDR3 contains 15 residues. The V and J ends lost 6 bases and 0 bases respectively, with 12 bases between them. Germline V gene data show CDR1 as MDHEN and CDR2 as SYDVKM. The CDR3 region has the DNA TGTGCCAGCAGGGAAACCAGGCGCTCTGGAAACACCATATATTTT. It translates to CASRETRRSGNTIYF. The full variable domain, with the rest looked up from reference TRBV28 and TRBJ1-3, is DVKVTQSSRYLVKRTGEKVFLECVQDMDHENMFWYRQDPGLGLRLIYFSYDVKMKEKGDIPEGYSVSREKKERFSLILESASTNQTSMYLCASRETRRSGNTIYFGEGSWLTVV.

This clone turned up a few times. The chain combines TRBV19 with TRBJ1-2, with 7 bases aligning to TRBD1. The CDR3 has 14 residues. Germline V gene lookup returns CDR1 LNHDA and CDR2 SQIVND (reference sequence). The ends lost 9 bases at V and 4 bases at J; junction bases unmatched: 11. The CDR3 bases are TGTGCCAGCTACAGGGGAACGATTGGCTATGGCTACACCTTC. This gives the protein CASYRGTIGYGYTF.

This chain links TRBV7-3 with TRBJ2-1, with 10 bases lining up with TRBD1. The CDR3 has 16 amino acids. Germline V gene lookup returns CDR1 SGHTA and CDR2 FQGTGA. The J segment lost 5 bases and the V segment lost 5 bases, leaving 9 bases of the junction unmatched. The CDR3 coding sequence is TGTGCCAGCAGCCTCCGACAGGGGGCGAGCAACAATGAGCAGTTCTTC. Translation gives CASSLRQGASNNEQFF.

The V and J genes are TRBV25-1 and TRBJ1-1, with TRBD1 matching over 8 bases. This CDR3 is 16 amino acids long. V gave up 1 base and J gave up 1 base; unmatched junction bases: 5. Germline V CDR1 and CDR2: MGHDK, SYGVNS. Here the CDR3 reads CASSESPGTGNTEAFF. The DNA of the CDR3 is TGTGCCAGCAGTGAATCCCCCGGGACAGGGAACACTGAAGCTTTCTTT.

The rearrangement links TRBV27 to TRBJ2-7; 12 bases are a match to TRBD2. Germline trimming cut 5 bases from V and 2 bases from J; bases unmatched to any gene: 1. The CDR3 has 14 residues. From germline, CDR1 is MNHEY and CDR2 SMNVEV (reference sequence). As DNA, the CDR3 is TGTGCCAGCAGTCGGACTAGCGGGACCTACGAGCAGTACTTC. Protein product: CASSRTSGTYEQYF.

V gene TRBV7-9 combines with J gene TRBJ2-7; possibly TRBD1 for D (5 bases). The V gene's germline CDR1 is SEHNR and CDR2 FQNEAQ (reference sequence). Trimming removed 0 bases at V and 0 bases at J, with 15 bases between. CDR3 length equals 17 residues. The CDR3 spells CASSLALTDKGSYEQYF. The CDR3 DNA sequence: TGTGCCAGCAGCTTAGCCCTGACAGATAAAGGCTCCTACGAGCAGTACTTC.

CDR3 sequence reads: CASSYSGQMNTEAFF. Written as DNA, the CDR3 is TGTGCCAGCAGTTACTCGGGACAGATGAACACTGAAGCTTTCTTT. The chain employs TRBV6-5 and TRBJ1-1; TRBD1 matches at 7 bases. The ends lost 0 bases at V and 0 bases at J; junction bases unmatched: 1. Germline loops: CDR1 MNHEY, CDR2 SVGAGI. CDR3 length: 15 amino acids.

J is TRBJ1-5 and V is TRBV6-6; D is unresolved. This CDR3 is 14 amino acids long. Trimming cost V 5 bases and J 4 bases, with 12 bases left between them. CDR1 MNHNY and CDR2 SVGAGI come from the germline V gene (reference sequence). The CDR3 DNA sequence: TGTGCCAGCAGTGCCGGGGATCTAAATCAGCCCCAGCATTTT. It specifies CASSAGDLNQPQHF.